This entry lists 27 T cell receptor beta chains sequenced from one sample in a study of T cells in Graves' hyperthyroidism and ophthalmopathy. Template material for amplifying TCR beta CDR3 regions consisted of RNA transcripts. HTBI primers were employed in a first-round RT-PCR of the TCR CDR3. TCRdb re-called the multiplex PCR reads through MiXCR, storing one row per CDR3 protein. Here the sample spans more than 300,000 distinct CDR3 sequences, approximately 15% being singletons. Input material: blood. These TCRs come from a woman in her thirties with Graves' hyperthyroidism.

This clonotype was seen only a few times. The chain carries TRBV6-2 or TRBV6-3 and TRBJ1-2; tentative D call: TRBD1 (6 bases). The germline V and J ends were trimmed by 6 bases and 4 bases, with 18 bases remaining between them. The CDR3 runs 15 residues. Germline CDR1 MNHEY, CDR2 SVGEGT. CDR3 protein: CASRMGHPLLYGYTF. For the CDR3, the DNA is TGTGCCAGCAGGATGGGACATCCACTCCTCTATGGCTACACCTTC.

This clonotype was recorded at least ten times. V is TRBV6-1 and J is TRBJ2-1; D is uncertain. From germline, CDR1 is MNHNS and CDR2 SASEGT. CDR3 length: 15 amino acids. V lost 4 bases and J lost 0, with 10 bases in between. For the CDR3, the DNA is TGTGCCAGCAGTGTTGCGGAAAGCTCCTACAATGAGCAGTTCTTC. Its protein product is CASSVAESSYNEQFF.

This clonotype was seen at least ten times. CDR3: CASSSLMRGGNTEAFF. The DNA for the CDR3 is TGTGCCAGCAGTTCCCTTATGAGGGGAGGTAACACTGAAGCTTTCTTT. The chain joins TRBV27 to TRBJ1-1; perhaps TRBD1 as D (5 bases). Looked up from germline, CDR1 is MNHEY and CDR2 is SMNVEV (reference sequence). Trimming took 4 bases from V and 2 from J, leaving 17 bases between them. This CDR3 is 16 amino acids long.

This clonotype was recorded at least ten times. The chain has TRBV11-1 and TRBJ2-3; tentatively, D is TRBD2 (6 bases). Germline V gene lookup returns CDR1 SGHAT and CDR2 FQDESV (reference sequence). Trimming took 4 bases from V and 0 from J, leaving 11 bases between them. This CDR3 is 15 amino acids long. The CDR3 bases are TGTGCCAGCAGCTGGCGGGGCACTAGCACAGATACGCAGTATTTT. This sequence encodes CASSWRGTSTDTQYF. Complete variable domain (other parts from reference TRBV11-1 and TRBJ2-3): EAEVAQSPRYKITEKSQAVAFWCDPISGHATLYWYRQILGQGPELLVQFQDESVVDDSQLPKDRFSAERLKGVDSTLKIQPAELGDSAMYLCASSWRGTSTDTQYFGPGTRLTVL.

This clonotype was detected ten times or more. The V gene is TRBV7-2, the J gene TRBJ2-1, with 10 bases identical to TRBD2. CDR3 length: 15 amino acids. With V trimmed by 1 base and J by 7 bases, 4 bases remained unmatched. CDR1 and CDR2 (germline): SGHTA, FQGNSA. This CDR3 reads CASSLVLAGMNEQFF. The CDR3 nucleotides read TGTGCCAGCAGCTTAGTACTAGCGGGAATGAATGAGCAGTTCTTC. Complete variable domain (other parts from reference TRBV7-2 and TRBJ2-1): GAGVSQSPSNKVTEKGKDVELRCDPISGHTALYWYRQSLGQGLEFLIYFQGNSAPDKSGLPSDRFSAERTGGSVSTLTIQRTQQEDSAVYLCASSLVLAGMNEQFFGPGTRLTVL.

The sample holds many counts of this clonotype. The chain employs TRBV2 and TRBJ2-1, with 7 positions matching TRBD2. Losses at the gene ends were 2 bases for V and 7 bases for J; bases not matched to a gene: 23. The CDR3 has 20 residues. Germline CDR1 SNHLY, CDR2 FYNNEI. The CDR3 loop is CASSEYGVRWDSPGGNEQFF. CDR3 nucleotide sequence: TGTGCCAGCAGTGAATACGGCGTGCGGTGGGATTCACCGGGGGGTAATGAGCAGTTCTTC.

The V call is TRBV10-3, the J call TRBJ1-4, with 7 nucleotides matching TRBD1. Germline V gene sequence: CDR1 ENHRY, CDR2 SYGVKD. This CDR3 contains 13 residues. The V segment lost 7 bases and the J segment 11 bases; nucleotides outside the gene matches: 10. The CDR3 protein is CAINSGTEGKLFF. Here the CDR3 DNA reads TGTGCCATCAATTCCGGGACAGAGGGGAAACTGTTTTTT.

This clonotype was seen at least ten times. This chain uses TRBV7-8 with TRBJ2-6; D is unresolved. V lost 2 bases to trimming and J lost 1 base, with 6 bases between them. Germline V gene lookup returns CDR1 SGHVS and CDR2 FQNEAQ. The CDR3 has 15 residues. The DNA for the CDR3 is TGTGCCAGCAGCTTACGTTGGTCTGGGGCCAACGTCCTGACTTTC. Translating gives CASSLRWSGANVLTF.

This clonotype appeared many times. The chain joins TRBV7-3 to TRBJ2-1; D gene ambiguous. CDR1 and CDR2 from the germline V gene are SGHTA and FQGTGA. The CDR3 length is 17 residues. The V end was cut by 4 bases, the J end by 6 bases, with 22 bases between. DNA of the CDR3: TGTGCCAGCAGCTCCTCGGTCTTCTGGCCCCTCGTCAATGAGCAGTTCTTC. It codes for CASSSSVFWPLVNEQFF.

This clonotype appeared a few times. The chain is built from TRBV28 and TRBJ1-2, with D possibly being TRBD1 (5 bases). Trimming stripped 8 bases from V and 7 bases from J, with 17 bases between. Germline CDR1 MDHEN, CDR2 SYDVKM. This CDR3 region has 13 residues. As DNA, the CDR3 is TGTGCCAGCGGTCGCGGGGGGACTGGTGGCTACACCTTC. This codes for CASGRGGTGGYTF.

There are a few counts of this clonotype. This chain joins TRBV27 and TRBJ1-2, with a possible D match to TRBD1 (6 bases). V lost 3 bases, J lost 4 bases, and 18 bases lay in between. The germline gives CDR1 MNHEY, CDR2 SMNVEV (reference sequence). This CDR3 is built from 16 residues. CDR3: CASSFRQGQTPYGYTF. DNA for the CDR3: TGTGCCAGCAGTTTCCGCCAAGGACAGACTCCCTATGGCTACACCTTC.

The chain carries TRBV5-1 and TRBJ1-2, with 10 nucleotides matching TRBD1. The junction had 7 bases not matched to a gene; V was cut back by 3 bases and J by 5 bases. This CDR3 has 15 amino acids. CDR1 and CDR2 (germline): SGHRS, YFSETQ. CDR3 protein: CASSSLRDRGYGYTF. CDR3 nucleotide sequence: TGCGCCAGCAGCTCGTTACGGGACAGGGGATATGGCTACACCTTC.

The sample holds many counts of this clonotype. The chain links TRBV6-1 to TRBJ1-4; TRBD1 might be the D (6 bases). V was pared by 5 bases and J by 0 bases, with 13 bases between. CDR1 and CDR2 (germline): MNHNS, SASEGT. The CDR3 has 16 residues. The DNA for the CDR3 is TGTGCCAGCAGTATTACAGGGTTTGCAACTAATGAAAAACTGTTTTTT. Translating it yields CASSITGFATNEKLFF.

Here the CDR3 reads CATSPESLSGRNPSEQFF. The CDR3 nucleotides are TGTGCCACCTCCCCGGAGAGCCTTAGCGGGAGAAATCCCTCAGAGCAGTTCTTC. The chain couples TRBV19 to TRBJ2-1; TRBD2 aligns across 9 bases. The V gene's germline CDR1 is LNHDA and CDR2 SQIVND (reference sequence). V lost 10 bases to trimming and J lost 10 bases; unmatched junction nucleotides: 26. CDR3 length: 18 amino acids.

The gene calls are TRBV20-1 and TRBJ1-6, with D hard to call. The CDR3 spans 17 residues. V was pared by 0 bases and J by 1 base, with 13 bases between. CDR1 is DFQATT and CDR2 is SNEGSKA in the germline V gene (reference sequence). For the CDR3, the DNA is TGCAGTGCTAGAGAGGAGGGCCCCGGGTCCTATAATTCACCCCTCCACTTT. This gives the protein CSAREEGPGSYNSPLHF.

The chain's CDR3 is CAWSTIGTGGLEQYF. In DNA, the CDR3 is TGTGCCTGGAGTACCATCGGGACAGGGGGCCTCGAGCAGTACTTC. The chain uses TRBV30 and TRBJ2-7; 12 bases fit TRBD1. The germline V gene encodes CDR1 GTSNPN and CDR2 SVGIG (reference sequence). With V trimmed by 2 bases and J by 6 bases, 8 bases remained unmatched. There are 15 residues in the CDR3.

This clonotype was seen ten or more times. This chain links TRBV7-9 with TRBJ2-2; no clear D. Deletions cut 7 bases from V and 5 bases from J, with 14 bases between. This CDR3 is built from 14 residues. Per germline, CDR1 SEHNR and CDR2 FQNEAQ (reference sequence). CDR3 nucleotides: TGTGCCAGCACCCAGTCCGCCGAGACCGGGGAGCTGTTTTTT. Translation: CASTQSAETGELFF. Looking up the rest from reference TRBV7-9 and TRBJ2-2 gives the full variable domain: DTGVSQNPRHKITKRGQNVTFRCDPISEHNRLYWYRQTLGQGPEFLTYFQNEAQLEKSRLLSDRFSAERPKGSFSTLEIQRTEQGDSAMYLCASTQSAETGELFFGEGSRLTVL.

This clonotype came up a few times. The J gene is TRBJ2-1, the V gene TRBV9, with 8 bases fitting TRBD2. CDR1 and CDR2 from the germline V gene are SGDLS and YYNGEE. There are 14 residues in the CDR3. V gave up 6 bases and J gave up 8 bases; unmatched junction bases: 10. CDR3 nucleotides: TGTGCCAGCACCCCATCAGCGGGAGAGGATGAGCAGTTCTTC. This codes for CASTPSAGEDEQFF.

This clonotype occurred many times. The gene calls are TRBV5-8 and TRBJ2-1; 11 bases line up with TRBD2. The CDR3 covers 16 residues. Germline V gene data show CDR1 as SGHTS and CDR2 as YDEGEE. The trim removed 0 bases at V and 8 bases at J, leaving 7 bases unmatched. The CDR3 DNA reads TGTGCCAGCAGCTTGGATAGACTAGCGGGAAGCGATGAGCAGTTCTTC. It specifies CASSLDRLAGSDEQFF.

This clonotype was observed many times. The chain has TRBV11-2 and TRBJ2-7; 7 bases match TRBD1. V shed 5 bases and J 3 bases; nucleotides not matched to a gene: 10. The CDR3 totals 15 residues. Germline V gene data show CDR1 as SGHAT and CDR2 as FQNNGV. The CDR3 coding sequence is TGTGCCAGCAGCCTTGAGGGGGCGAGTAACTACGAGCAGTACTTC. It encodes CASSLEGASNYEQYF.

Many counts were recorded for this clonotype. DNA of the CDR3: TGTGCCAGCAGGAGACGGTTCAACCGCTCTAACTATGGCTACACCTTC. Translated: CASRRRFNRSNYGYTF. The chain has TRBV28 and TRBJ1-2; D remains unclear. V lost 6 bases and J 0 bases, leaving 17 bases between the germline ends. This CDR3 spans 16 amino acids. CDR1 MDHEN and CDR2 SYDVKM come from the germline V gene.

This clonotype was picked up many times. The rearrangement joins TRBV30 to TRBJ2-1; D remains unclear. The CDR3 loop spans 12 amino acids. From germline, CDR1 is GTSNPN and CDR2 SVGIG (reference sequence). Trimming removed 1 base from V and 11 bases from J, with 12 bases in between. The CDR3 coding sequence is TGTGCCTGGAGTGAGACCCTAGGTCAGCAGTTCTTC. Amino acid sequence: CAWSETLGQQFF.

The sample holds a few counts of this clonotype. This chain joins TRBV19 and TRBJ1-5; D remains ambiguous. Germline V lookup: CDR1 LNHDA, CDR2 SQIVND (reference sequence). The length of the CDR3 is 14 residues. V was shortened by 0 bases and J by 6 bases, with 9 bases between the two germline ends. The CDR3 reads CASSIDRLRQPQHF. The CDR3 region has the DNA TGTGCCAGTAGTATAGATCGTCTTCGTCAGCCCCAGCATTTT.

This clonotype appeared many times. This rearrangement joins TRBV6-1 to TRBJ1-2; D remains unclear. Germline assignment: CDR1 MNHNS and CDR2 SASEGT. V shed 5 bases and J shed 5 bases, with 18 bases lying between them. The CDR3 covers 15 residues. The CDR3 loop is CASSSGPASSYGYTF. CDR3 DNA sequence: TGTGCCAGCAGTTCAGGACCCGCGTCTTCATATGGCTACACCTTC.

The chain uses TRBV6-1 and TRBJ2-7, with 8 bases that match TRBD2. The germline V gene has CDR1 MNHNS and CDR2 SASEGT. The CDR3 runs 16 residues. The ends lost 6 bases at V and 1 base at J; junction bases unmatched: 11. The CDR3 region is CASSGGAAGGSYEQYF. In DNA, the CDR3 is TGTGCCAGCAGCGGGGGAGCCGCGGGAGGTTCCTACGAGCAGTACTTC.

The sample holds a few counts of this clonotype. The V call is TRBV6-5, the J call TRBJ2-2; 10 positions agree with TRBD2. This CDR3 contains 17 residues. Trimming cost V 0 bases and J 7 bases; bases outside gene matches: 8. Per the germline V gene, CDR1 is MNHEY and CDR2 is SVGAGI. CDR3 loop: CASSYSGLAGAVGELFF. In nucleotides, the CDR3 is TGTGCCAGCAGTTACTCGGGGCTAGCGGGAGCGGTCGGGGAGCTGTTTTTT.

A word on this clonotype: A much larger clone lies one base from this, so it may be a read error. The genes are TRBV7-3 and TRBJ2-2; D is unclear. Looked up from germline, CDR1 is SGHTA and CDR2 is FQGTGA. The CDR3 extends over 11 amino acids. V lost 1 base and J lost 7, with 1 base in between. This CDR3 is CASSLNGELFF. The CDR3 DNA sequence: TGTGCCAGCAGCTTAAACGGGGAGCTGTTTTTT.